This is a list of T cell receptor beta chains from one sample in a study of shared clonotypes between healthy human individuals. Only in-frame clones appear in the TCRdb table, and some are missing; sequencing was by immunoSEQ multiplex PCR. The sample carries around 2,000,000 clones, around 96% recorded once. Sequencing was done on a sample of naive CD8+ T cells sorted from blood. The receptors derive from a man younger than 35 in good health. CDR3s include the opening cysteine and the closing phenylalanine or tryptophan. The D gene is left open where the match is weak. Some rows mark clone size as missing; the rest say once, few, many or name a class of expanded clone.

abundance: NA; d_gene: NA; j_gene: TRBJ2-2; v_gene: TRBV4-1; CDR3nt: TGCGCCAGCAGCCAAGCTGGGGGTTTGAAGTCCGGGGAGCTGTTTTTT; CDR3aa: CASSQAGGLKSGELFF
abundance: NA; d_gene: NA; j_gene: TRBJ2-1; v_gene: TRBV6-1; CDR3nt: TGTGCCAGCACCCCGGGATACTACAATGAGCAGTTCTTC; CDR3aa: CASTPGYYNEQFF
abundance: NA; d_gene: NA; j_gene: TRBJ2-7; v_gene: TRBV5-1; CDR3nt: TGCGCCAGCAGATACACAGGGGAGGTGAACGAGCAGTACTTC; CDR3aa: CASRYTGEVNEQYF
abundance: NA; d_gene: NA; j_gene: TRBJ2-7; v_gene: TRBV6-1; CDR3nt: TGTGCCAGCAGTGAAGGGGGCCCCTACGAGCAGTACTTC; CDR3aa: CASSEGGPYEQYF
abundance: NA; d_gene: NA; j_gene: TRBJ2-7; v_gene: TRBV4-1; CDR3nt: TGCGCCAGCAGCCTCAAGTCGGAGGGAACCTACGAGCAGTACTTC; CDR3aa: CASSLKSEGTYEQYF
abundance: NA; d_gene: TRBD1; j_gene: TRBJ1-1; v_gene: TRBV7-9; CDR3nt: TGTGCCAGCAGCTTAGTTAGGGGGCCGAACACTGAAGCTTTCTTT; CDR3aa: CASSLVRGPNTEAFF
abundance: NA; d_gene: NA; j_gene: TRBJ2-1; v_gene: TRBV19; CDR3nt: TGTGCCAGCCGACCGGAGGGGGAGGGCCTGTTGAATGAGCAGTTCTTC; CDR3aa: CASRPEGEGLLNEQFF
abundance: NA; d_gene: NA; j_gene: TRBJ2-7; v_gene: TRBV7-6; CDR3nt: TGTGCCAGCAGCTTAGAAATTAGCCAGGCCGCCCAGGTTGAGCAGTACTTC; CDR3aa: CASSLEISQAAQVEQYF
abundance: NA; d_gene: NA; j_gene: TRBJ2-7; v_gene: TRBV19; CDR3nt: TGTGCCAGTAGTAGATCCGGTGTCTCCTACGAGCAGTACTTC; CDR3aa: CASSRSGVSYEQYF
abundance: NA; d_gene: NA; j_gene: TRBJ2-5; v_gene: TRBV4-1; CDR3nt: TGCGCCAGCAGCCAAGACGGCAGGGAGACCCAGTACTTC; CDR3aa: CASSQDGRETQYF
abundance: NA; d_gene: NA; j_gene: TRBJ2-3; v_gene: TRBV6-1; CDR3nt: TGTGCCAGCAGTGAACTAGGTGTAACAGATACGCAGTATTTT; CDR3aa: CASSELGVTDTQYF
abundance: NA; d_gene: NA; j_gene: TRBJ2-5; v_gene: TRBV5-6; CDR3nt: TGTGCCAGCAGCCTGGACGGGACAAGGTACCAAGAGACCCAGTACTTC; CDR3aa: CASSLDGTRYQETQYF
abundance: NA; d_gene: NA; j_gene: TRBJ1-5; v_gene: TRBV28; CDR3nt: TGTGCCAGCAGTTTATTGCAGGGTAGCAATCAGCCCCAGCATTTT; CDR3aa: CASSLLQGSNQPQHF
abundance: once; d_gene: NA; j_gene: TRBJ2-7; v_gene: TRBV5-6; CDR3nt: TGTGCCAGCAGCTTGGGCGGTCCTTACGAGCAGTACTTC; CDR3aa: CASSLGGPYEQYF
abundance: NA; d_gene: NA; j_gene: TRBJ2-1; v_gene: TRBV7-9; CDR3nt: TGTGCCAGCAGCGCGACTAGTGCTGAGCAGTTCTTC; CDR3aa: CASSATSAEQFF
abundance: NA; d_gene: NA; j_gene: TRBJ2-7; v_gene: TRBV28; CDR3nt: TGTGCCAGCAGTTTTCCCCCGGCAGGGGAGACCTACGAGCAGTACTTC; CDR3aa: CASSFPPAGETYEQYF
abundance: NA; d_gene: NA; j_gene: TRBJ1-2; v_gene: TRBV7-9; CDR3nt: TGTGCCAGCAGCACTGGACAGCGCTCCTATGGCTACACCTTC; CDR3aa: CASSTGQRSYGYTF
abundance: NA; d_gene: NA; j_gene: TRBJ2-7; v_gene: TRBV10-3; CDR3nt: TGTGCCATCAGTGAGCCGGAGCTTTTGAAGTACTTC; CDR3aa: CAISEPELLKYF
abundance: NA; d_gene: TRBD2; j_gene: TRBJ2-1; v_gene: TRBV18; CDR3nt: TGTGCCAGCTCACCGGGACTAGCGGGAATCTACAATGAGCAGTTCTTC; CDR3aa: CASSPGLAGIYNEQFF
abundance: NA; d_gene: NA; j_gene: TRBJ1-2; v_gene: TRBV19; CDR3nt: TGTGCCAGTAGTATCGGCCAGGAAATCAATGGCTACACCTTC; CDR3aa: CASSIGQEINGYTF
abundance: NA; d_gene: NA; j_gene: TRBJ2-2; v_gene: TRBV25-1; CDR3nt: TGTGCCAGCAGTGAATATACGGTTACCGGGGAGCTGTTTTTT; CDR3aa: CASSEYTVTGELFF
abundance: NA; d_gene: NA; j_gene: TRBJ2-7; v_gene: TRBV30; CDR3nt: TGTGCCTGGAGGGCACTGGGGTCCGGCGAGCAGTACTTC; CDR3aa: CAWRALGSGEQYF
abundance: NA; d_gene: TRBD1; j_gene: TRBJ1-4; v_gene: TRBV5-6; CDR3nt: TGTGCCAGCAGTGGGACAGTTGCAACTAATGAAAAACTGTTTTTT; CDR3aa: CASSGTVATNEKLFF
abundance: NA; d_gene: NA; j_gene: TRBJ2-7; v_gene: TRBV5-4; CDR3nt: TGTGCCAGCAGCTTCGGAGGGGTTGGAGGCGAGCAGTACTTC; CDR3aa: CASSFGGVGGEQYF
abundance: NA; d_gene: NA; j_gene: TRBJ2-3; v_gene: TRBV28; CDR3nt: TGTGCCAGCAGTTTTTACACAGGGACATCGACAGATACGCAGTATTTT; CDR3aa: CASSFYTGTSTDTQYF
abundance: NA; d_gene: NA; j_gene: TRBJ1-1; v_gene: TRBV7-9; CDR3nt: TGTGCCAGCAGCTCACTTCACCAGAACACTGAAGCTTTCTTT; CDR3aa: CASSSLHQNTEAFF
abundance: NA; d_gene: NA; j_gene: TRBJ1-2; v_gene: TRBV19; CDR3nt: TGTGCCAGTAGTATACCCCGTGGAGGGGGGCATGGCTACACCTTC; CDR3aa: CASSIPRGGGHGYTF
abundance: NA; d_gene: NA; j_gene: TRBJ2-1; v_gene: TRBV19; CDR3nt: TGTGCCAGTAGGAGAGCGGACTTTTACAATGAGCAGTTCTTC; CDR3aa: CASRRADFYNEQFF
abundance: NA; d_gene: TRBD1; j_gene: TRBJ1-1; v_gene: TRBV6-5; CDR3nt: TGTGCCAGCAGTTTTTTCACAGGGGGCTATACTGAAGCTTTCTTT; CDR3aa: CASSFFTGGYTEAFF
abundance: NA; d_gene: NA; j_gene: TRBJ1-1; v_gene: TRBV10-3; CDR3nt: TGTGCCATCAGTGGTCCCGGGGGCGCTTCCCTGAACACTGAAGCTTTCTTT; CDR3aa: CAISGPGGASLNTEAFF
abundance: NA; d_gene: NA; j_gene: TRBJ2-1; v_gene: TRBV27; CDR3nt: TGTGCCAGCAGCCATAGGACACCGACCTACAATGAGCAGTTCTTC; CDR3aa: CASSHRTPTYNEQFF
abundance: NA; d_gene: NA; j_gene: TRBJ1-1; v_gene: TRBV7-9; CDR3nt: TGTGCCTGGGGGGTCATAACGAACACTGAAGCTTTCTTT; CDR3aa: CAWGVITNTEAFF
abundance: NA; d_gene: NA; j_gene: TRBJ2-5; v_gene: TRBV6-1; CDR3nt: TGTGCCAGCACCCTTGACAACCAAGAGACCCAGTACTTC; CDR3aa: CASTLDNQETQYF